The rows below give T cell receptor beta chains drawn from one sample of a study of early T cells in non-severe SARS-CoV-2 infection. TCRdb called the 5' RACE reads again in MiXCR, with one record for every CDR3 protein. The sample includes about 27,000 distinct CDR3 sequences, 4% to 6% of them seen just once. The specimen was whole blood. The receptors were gathered from an adult who was a healthcare worker with PCR-confirmed SARS-CoV-2 infection or an uninfected control (not recorded which). The CDR3 runs from the conserved cysteine through the conserved F or W. The D gene is left open where the match is weak. Some rows have no size entry. The others give once, few or many, or a class for an expanded clone.

d_gene	j_gene	v_gene	abundance	CDR3nt	CDR3aa
NA	TRBJ1-1	TRBV12-3/TRBV12-4	medium-sized	TGTGCCAGCAGGCTCCAGTGGAACACTGAAGCTTTCTTT	CASRLQWNTEAFF
TRBD1	TRBJ2-6	TRBV4-1	many	TGCGCCAGCAGCCACGAGGGGACAGGGACTGGGGCCAACGTCCTGACTTTC	CASSHEGTGTGANVLTF
NA	TRBJ1-5	TRBV7-3	many	TGTGCCAGCAGCTTAAGGACAGCTAGCAATCAGCCCCAGCATTTT	CASSLRTASNQPQHF
NA	TRBJ2-5	TRBV10-2	many	TGCGCCAGCAGGGCTCCTCAAGAGACCCAGTACTTC	CASRAPQETQYF
NA	TRBJ1-2	TRBV6-6	NA	TGTGCCAGCAGTACGACTTTTGCTCATGGCTACACCTTC	CASSTTFAHGYTF
NA	TRBJ2-4	TRBV2	many	TGTGCCAGCAGTATATATACAGGTGTGACCAAAAACATTCAGTACTTC	CASSIYTGVTKNIQYF
NA	TRBJ1-6	TRBV7-2	NA	TGTGCCAGCAGCGGAAGGGCCCCGGAGCTCAATTCACCCCTCCACTTT	CASSGRAPELNSPLHF
NA	TRBJ1-5	TRBV20-1	NA	TGCAGTGCTAGGGGAGGCAATCAGCCCCAGCATTTT	CSARGGNQPQHF
NA	TRBJ2-2	TRBV6-1	many	TGTGCCAGCAGTCCCCCGGGCAGGGTCGGTGGGGAGCTGTTTTTT	CASSPPGRVGGELFF
NA	TRBJ2-7	TRBV27	NA	TGTGCCACCATGGAGGGACAGCTCTCCTACGAGCAGTACTTC	CATMEGQLSYEQYF
NA	TRBJ2-1	TRBV4-2	many	TGTGCCAGCAGCCAAGGGGGCAGTAATGAGCAGTTCTTC	CASSQGGSNEQFF
NA	TRBJ2-2	TRBV19	many	TGTGCCAGTAGTATATCGGAGGCCGGGGAGCTGTTTTTT	CASSISEAGELFF
NA	TRBJ2-6	TRBV3-1	many	TGTGCCAGCAGCCAAGGGCCCTCAAGTGGGGCCAACGTCCTGACTTTC	CASSQGPSSGANVLTF
TRBD2	TRBJ2-2	TRBV5-6	NA	TGTGCCAGCAGCCCCTTGATAGCGGGCATAGGCACCGGGGAGCTGTTTTTT	CASSPLIAGIGTGELFF
NA	TRBJ1-2	TRBV27	NA	TGTGCCAGCTCGCTAAGGGGACCCCTTAGCTATGGCTACACCTTC	CASSLRGPLSYGYTF
NA	TRBJ1-4	TRBV19	many	TGTGCCACCGAGGACAGTGGGGTTGAAAAACTGTTTTTT	CATEDSGVEKLFF
NA	TRBJ2-1	TRBV11-3	once	TGTGCCAGCAGCTTAAAGGGAAGAGCGCAGTTCTTC	CASSLKGRAQFF
TRBD2	TRBJ2-3	TRBV20-1	many	TGCAGTGCCATCCCTAGCGGGGGTCTGGATACGCAGTATTTT	CSAIPSGGLDTQYF
NA	TRBJ1-5	TRBV20-1	many	TGCAGTGCTAGAGGGGTTGGGGCCCTAACCGGCCCCCAGCATTTT	CSARGVGALTGPQHF
NA	TRBJ2-7	TRBV15	many	TGTGCCACCAGCAGAGATCGCAGGGCCGGCGAGCAGTACTTC	CATSRDRRAGEQYF
NA	TRBJ2-5	TRBV20-1	many	TGCAGTGCTAAAGAGACGCAAGAGACCCAGTACTTC	CSAKETQETQYF
NA	TRBJ1-1	TRBV27	many	TGTGCCAGCCACAGGGTACAGGGCTCTCTCGTCACTGAAGCTTTCTTT	CASHRVQGSLVTEAFF
NA	TRBJ1-5	TRBV6-2/TRBV6-3	many	TGTGCCAGCAGTTACTCGAGCGTGACAGGCAATCAGCCCCAGCATTTT	CASSYSSVTGNQPQHF
NA	TRBJ2-2	TRBV20-1	few	TGCAGTGCTAGAGATCCGAGGGGCGCGAGCACCGGGGAGCTGTTTTTT	CSARDPRGASTGELFF
TRBD1	TRBJ1-3	TRBV30	many	TGTGCCTGGAGGGACTATGGACAGGCTATCTCTGGAAACACCATATATTTT	CAWRDYGQAISGNTIYF
TRBD2	TRBJ2-1	TRBV11-2	many	TGTGCCAGCAGCTTAGGGTATACTAGCGGGGGGGTTGGTGAGCAGTTCTTC	CASSLGYTSGGVGEQFF
TRBD1	TRBJ2-7	TRBV7-9	NA	TGTGCCAGCAGCTCGGACGACAGGGGGACTTCCTACGAGCAGTACTTC	CASSSDDRGTSYEQYF
NA	TRBJ2-1	TRBV10-3	many	TGTGCCATCAGTGCCTCATCGAACCCCGGCAATGAGCAGTTCTTC	CAISASSNPGNEQFF
NA	TRBJ1-1	TRBV2	few	TGTGCCAGCAGTGAAGCTGGGCGGAACACTGAAGCTTTCTTT	CASSEAGRNTEAFF
TRBD2	TRBJ2-3	TRBV27	many	TGTGCCAGCAGTTTAATCGCGGGGGTAACAGATACGCAGTATTTT	CASSLIAGVTDTQYF
NA	TRBJ1-4	TRBV10-3	many	TGTGCCATCAGTGAATCGCAGGGCGGGAATGAAAAACTGTTTTTT	CAISESQGGNEKLFF
TRBD2	TRBJ2-1	TRBV5-1	many	TGCGCCAGCAGCTTGAGCGGGGGGGCGGACCCCCTTGGGAATGAGCAGTTCTTC	CASSLSGGADPLGNEQFF
NA	TRBJ2-1	TRBV12-5	many	TGTGCTAGTGGTTTAGGGGGGGACGCTCATCTTTTTGGACATGAGCAGTTCTTC	CASGLGGDAHLFGHEQFF
NA	TRBJ2-3	TRBV30	many	TGTGCCTGGACGACAGCCCGGACTAGCACAGATACGCAGTATTTT	CAWTTARTSTDTQYF
NA	TRBJ1-1	TRBV5-5	NA	TGTGCCAGCATCGAGACAGCGATGATGAACACTGAAGCTTTCTTT	CASIETAMMNTEAFF
NA	TRBJ2-1	TRBV5-1	many	TGCGCCAGCAGCTACCGGGACGGCCATACTGAGCAGTTCTTC	CASSYRDGHTEQFF
NA	TRBJ2-2	TRBV30	many	TGTGCCTGGTTCTGGGGGTCCGGCACCGGGGAGCTGTTTTTT	CAWFWGSGTGELFF
NA	TRBJ1-1	TRBV3-1	few	TGTGCCAGCAGTAGGGAGAGCACTGAAGCTTTCTTT	CASSRESTEAFF
NA	TRBJ2-7	TRBV5-1	many	TGCGCCAGCAGCTTGGATACGACACCAACCTACGAGCAGTACTTC	CASSLDTTPTYEQYF
NA	TRBJ2-7	TRBV12-3/TRBV12-4	NA	TGTGCCAGCAGTTCCTATTACGAGCAGTACTTC	CASSSYYEQYF
NA	TRBJ2-7	TRBV10-3	many	TGTGCCATCAGTGAGTTCGCTAGCAACCACGAGCAGTACTTC	CAISEFASNHEQYF
NA	TRBJ2-7	TRBV27	many	TGTGCCAGCAGTTTGGGGACCCAGGACGAGCAGTACTTC	CASSLGTQDEQYF
TRBD2	TRBJ2-5	TRBV7-2	many	TGTGCCAGCAGATTTAGCGGGGGGGCGAGAGAGACCCAGTACTTC	CASRFSGGARETQYF
NA	TRBJ1-1	TRBV5-6	few	TGTGCCAGCAGCCGGAGTTCCGGCAGGGCTCCTGAAGCTTTCTTT	CASSRSSGRAPEAFF
TRBD2	TRBJ2-1	TRBV11-2	many	TGTGCCAGCAGCACACCGGCTGCTAGCGGGGGGCGGGTTGAGCAGTTCTTC	CASSTPAASGGRVEQFF
NA	TRBJ1-4	TRBV30	many	TGTGCCTGGAGTACCTCATCCGGAAGTAATGAAAAACTGTTTTTT	CAWSTSSGSNEKLFF
TRBD1	TRBJ1-5	TRBV6-5	many	TGTGCCAGCAGTCTCGGCAGGGGGCGCGGGCAGCCCCAGCATTTT	CASSLGRGRGQPQHF
TRBD1	TRBJ1-1	TRBV7-2	many	TGTGCCAGCAGCTTACGCAGGGGGGGAAATGAAGCTTTCTTT	CASSLRRGGNEAFF
TRBD1	TRBJ1-2	TRBV7-9	many	TGTGCCAGCAGTAGGGCGGCCGGGACAGGGCCTAACTATGGCTACACCTTC	CASSRAAGTGPNYGYTF
NA	TRBJ1-2	TRBV29-1	many	TGCAGCGTGAGAGCAGTGACCCGGACACCGGGCGGCTATGGCTACACCTTC	CSVRAVTRTPGGYGYTF
NA	TRBJ2-5	TRBV19	many	TGTGCCAGTAGCCTCTGGACAGCAGAGACCCAGTACTTC	CASSLWTAETQYF
NA	TRBJ2-7	TRBV24-1	many	TGTGCCACCAGTGTCTTACAGGCCTACTACGAGCAGTACTTC	CATSVLQAYYEQYF
TRBD1	TRBJ2-3	TRBV6-2/TRBV6-3	many	TGTGCCAGCAGCCGTACGACAGGGGGTAGAAGAGATACGCAGTATTTT	CASSRTTGGRRDTQYF
NA	TRBJ1-2	TRBV12-3/TRBV12-4	many	TGTGCCAGCAGTGGACGGCTCTATGGCTACACCTTC	CASSGRLYGYTF
NA	TRBJ2-7	TRBV6-2/TRBV6-3	few	TGTGCCAGCAGATTTTCCTACGAGCAGTACTTC	CASRFSYEQYF
TRBD2	TRBJ2-5	TRBV11-2	many	TGTGCCAGCAGCTTCTCCGGGGGGCAAGAGACCCAGTACTTC	CASSFSGGQETQYF
NA	TRBJ2-7	TRBV12-3/TRBV12-4	NA	TGTGCCAGCAGTTTAACGGTCCACGAGCAGTACTTC	CASSLTVHEQYF
TRBD1	TRBJ2-3	TRBV6-6	NA	TGTGCCAGCAGTTACCCGGGACAGGGGGCAGATACGCAGTATTTT	CASSYPGQGADTQYF
NA	TRBJ1-1	TRBV29-1	many	TGCAGCGTTGAAGTGAACACTGAAGCTTTCTTT	CSVEVNTEAFF
TRBD1	TRBJ2-7	TRBV5-1	NA	TGCGCCAGCAGCTTGGAAGGGACAGCCTACGAGCAGTACTTC	CASSLEGTAYEQYF